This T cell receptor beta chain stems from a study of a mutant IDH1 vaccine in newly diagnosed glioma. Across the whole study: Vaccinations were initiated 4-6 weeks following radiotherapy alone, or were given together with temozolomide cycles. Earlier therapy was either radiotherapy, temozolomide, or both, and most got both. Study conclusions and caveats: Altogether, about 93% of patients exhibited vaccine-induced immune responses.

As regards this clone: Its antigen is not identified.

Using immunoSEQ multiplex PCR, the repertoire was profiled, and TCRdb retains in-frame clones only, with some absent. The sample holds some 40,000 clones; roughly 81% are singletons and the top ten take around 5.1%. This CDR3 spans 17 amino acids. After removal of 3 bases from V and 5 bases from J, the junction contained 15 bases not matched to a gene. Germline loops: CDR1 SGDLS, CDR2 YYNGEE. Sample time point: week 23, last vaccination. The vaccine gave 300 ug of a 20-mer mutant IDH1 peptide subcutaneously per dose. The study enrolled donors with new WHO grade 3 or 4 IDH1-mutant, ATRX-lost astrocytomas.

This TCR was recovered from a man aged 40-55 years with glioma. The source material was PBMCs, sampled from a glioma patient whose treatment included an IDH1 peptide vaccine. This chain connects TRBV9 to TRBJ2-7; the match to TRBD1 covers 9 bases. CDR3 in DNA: TGTGCCAGCAGCGCAATGGCGGCCGGGACAGGGTTCAACGAGCAGTACTTC. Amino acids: CASSAMAAGTGFNEQYF.